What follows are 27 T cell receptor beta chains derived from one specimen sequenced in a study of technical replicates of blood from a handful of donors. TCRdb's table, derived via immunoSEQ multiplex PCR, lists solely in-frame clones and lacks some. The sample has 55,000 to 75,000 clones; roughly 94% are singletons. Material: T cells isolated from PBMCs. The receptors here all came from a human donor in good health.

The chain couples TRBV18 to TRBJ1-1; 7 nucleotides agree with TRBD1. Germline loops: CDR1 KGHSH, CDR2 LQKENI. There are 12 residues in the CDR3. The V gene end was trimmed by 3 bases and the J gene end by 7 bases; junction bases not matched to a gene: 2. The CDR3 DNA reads TGTGCCAGCTCACCCCGGGACAGTGAAGCTTTCTTT. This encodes CASSPRDSEAFF.

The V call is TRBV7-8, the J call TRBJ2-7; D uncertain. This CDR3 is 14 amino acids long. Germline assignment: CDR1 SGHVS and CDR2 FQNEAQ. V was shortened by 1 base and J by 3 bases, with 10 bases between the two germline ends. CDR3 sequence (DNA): TGTGCCAGCAGCTTAGTTCTGGGCTACTACGAGCAGTACTTC. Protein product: CASSLVLGYYEQYF.

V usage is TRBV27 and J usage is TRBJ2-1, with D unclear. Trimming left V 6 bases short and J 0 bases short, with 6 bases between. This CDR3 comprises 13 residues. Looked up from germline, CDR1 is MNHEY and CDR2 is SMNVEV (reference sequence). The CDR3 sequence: CASSTSSYNEQFF. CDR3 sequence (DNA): TGTGCCAGCAGCACCAGCTCCTACAATGAGCAGTTCTTC.

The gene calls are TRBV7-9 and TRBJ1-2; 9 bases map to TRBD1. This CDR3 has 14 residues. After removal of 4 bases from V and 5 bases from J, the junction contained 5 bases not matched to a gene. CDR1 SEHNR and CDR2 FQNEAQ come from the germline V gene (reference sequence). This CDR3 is CASSSGQGTYGYTF. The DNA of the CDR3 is TGTGCCAGCAGCTCGGGACAGGGAACGTATGGCTACACCTTC.

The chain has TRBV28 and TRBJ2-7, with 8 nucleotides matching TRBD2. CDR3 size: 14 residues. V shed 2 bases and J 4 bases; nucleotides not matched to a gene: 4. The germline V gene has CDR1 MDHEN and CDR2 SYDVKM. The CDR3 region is CASSLGTGGYEQYF. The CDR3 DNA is TGTGCCAGCAGTTTAGGGACGGGGGGGTACGAGCAGTACTTC.

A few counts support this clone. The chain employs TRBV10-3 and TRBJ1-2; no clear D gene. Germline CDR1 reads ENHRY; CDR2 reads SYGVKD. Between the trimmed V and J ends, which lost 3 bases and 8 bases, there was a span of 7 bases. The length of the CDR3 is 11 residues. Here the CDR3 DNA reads TGTGCCATCAGTGATGTACGGGGCTACACCTTC. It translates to CAISDVRGYTF.

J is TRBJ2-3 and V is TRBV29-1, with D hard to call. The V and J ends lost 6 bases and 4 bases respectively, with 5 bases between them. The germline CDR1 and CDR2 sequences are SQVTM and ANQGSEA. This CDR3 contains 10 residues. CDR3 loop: CSVRADTQYF. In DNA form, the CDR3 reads TGCAGCGTCCGGGCAGATACGCAGTATTTT.

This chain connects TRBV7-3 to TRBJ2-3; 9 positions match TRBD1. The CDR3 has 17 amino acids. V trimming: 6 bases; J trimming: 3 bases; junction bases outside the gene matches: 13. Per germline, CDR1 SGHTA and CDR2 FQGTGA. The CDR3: CASRLSAGTGSTDTQYF. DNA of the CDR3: TGTGCCAGCAGACTTAGCGCCGGGACAGGGTCAACAGATACGCAGTATTTT.

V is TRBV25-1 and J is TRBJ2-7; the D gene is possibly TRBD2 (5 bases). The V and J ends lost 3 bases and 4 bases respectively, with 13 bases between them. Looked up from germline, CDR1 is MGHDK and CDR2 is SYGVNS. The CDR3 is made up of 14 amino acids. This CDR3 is CASSDAGPSYEQYF. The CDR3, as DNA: TGTGCCAGCAGTGACGCGGGCCCTAGTTACGAGCAGTACTTC.

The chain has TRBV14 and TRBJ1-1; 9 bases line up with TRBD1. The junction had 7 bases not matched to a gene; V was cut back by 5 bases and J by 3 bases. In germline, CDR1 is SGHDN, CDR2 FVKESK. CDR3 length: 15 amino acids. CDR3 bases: TGTGCCAGCAGCTTAGCCGGGACAGGGTACACTGAAGCTTTCTTT. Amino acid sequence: CASSLAGTGYTEAFF.

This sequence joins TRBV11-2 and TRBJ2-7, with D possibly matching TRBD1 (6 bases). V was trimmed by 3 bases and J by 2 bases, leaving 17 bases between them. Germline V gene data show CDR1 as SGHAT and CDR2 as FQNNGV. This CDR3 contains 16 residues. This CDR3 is CASSFTLTGQTYEQYF. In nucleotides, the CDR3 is TGTGCCAGCAGCTTCACCTTAACAGGGCAAACCTACGAGCAGTACTTC.

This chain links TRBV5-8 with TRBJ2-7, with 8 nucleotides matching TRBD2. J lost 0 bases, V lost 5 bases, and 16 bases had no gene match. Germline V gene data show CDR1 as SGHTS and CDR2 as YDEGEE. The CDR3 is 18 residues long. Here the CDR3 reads CASRLQKLAGPSSYEQYF. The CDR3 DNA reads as TGTGCCAGCAGATTGCAGAAGCTAGCGGGTCCCAGCTCCTACGAGCAGTACTTC. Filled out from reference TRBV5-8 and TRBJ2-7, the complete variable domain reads EAGVTQSPTHLIKTRGQQATLRCSPISGHTSVYWYQQALGLGLQFLLWYDEGEERNRGNFPPRFSGRQFPNYSSELNVNALELEDSALYLCASRLQKLAGPSSYEQYFGPGTRLTVT.

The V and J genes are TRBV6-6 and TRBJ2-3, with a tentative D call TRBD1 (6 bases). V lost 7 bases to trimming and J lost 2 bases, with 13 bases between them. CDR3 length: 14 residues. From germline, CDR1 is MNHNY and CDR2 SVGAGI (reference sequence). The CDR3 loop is CASNQGFNTDTQYF. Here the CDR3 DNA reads TGTGCCAGCAACCAGGGGTTCAACACAGATACGCAGTATTTT.

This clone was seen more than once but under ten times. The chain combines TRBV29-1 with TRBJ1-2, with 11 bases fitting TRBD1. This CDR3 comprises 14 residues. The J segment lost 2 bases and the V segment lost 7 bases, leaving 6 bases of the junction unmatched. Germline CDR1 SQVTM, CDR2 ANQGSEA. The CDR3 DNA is TGCAGCGCCTCCGGGACAGGGGGAAACTATGGCTACACCTTC. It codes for CSASGTGGNYGYTF.

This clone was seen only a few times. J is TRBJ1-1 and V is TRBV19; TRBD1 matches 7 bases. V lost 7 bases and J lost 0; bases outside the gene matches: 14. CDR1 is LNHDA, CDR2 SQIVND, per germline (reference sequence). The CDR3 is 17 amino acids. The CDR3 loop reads CASTRRRDSIMNTEAFF. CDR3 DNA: TGTGCCAGTACTCGAAGAAGGGACAGCATTATGAACACTGAAGCTTTCTTT.

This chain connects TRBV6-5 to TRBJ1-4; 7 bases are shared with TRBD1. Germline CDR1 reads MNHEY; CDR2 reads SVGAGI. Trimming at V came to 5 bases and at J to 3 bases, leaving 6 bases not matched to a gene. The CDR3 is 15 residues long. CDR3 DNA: TGTGCCAGCAGTGGAAGGGACAGATCTAATGAAAAACTGTTTTTT. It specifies CASSGRDRSNEKLFF.

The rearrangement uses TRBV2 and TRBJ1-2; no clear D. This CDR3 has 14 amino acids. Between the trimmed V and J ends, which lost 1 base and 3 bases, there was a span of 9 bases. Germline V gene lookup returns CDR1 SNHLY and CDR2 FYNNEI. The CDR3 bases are TGTGCCAGCAGTGAAGGTGAGCAGGACTATGGCTACACCTTC. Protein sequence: CASSEGEQDYGYTF.

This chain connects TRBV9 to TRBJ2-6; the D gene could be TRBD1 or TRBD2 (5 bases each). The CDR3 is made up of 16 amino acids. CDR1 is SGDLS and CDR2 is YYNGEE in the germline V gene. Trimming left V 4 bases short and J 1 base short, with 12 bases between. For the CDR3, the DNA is TGTGCCAGCAGCTTAGGGGAGTCTTCTGGGGCCAACGTCCTGACTTTC. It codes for CASSLGESSGANVLTF.

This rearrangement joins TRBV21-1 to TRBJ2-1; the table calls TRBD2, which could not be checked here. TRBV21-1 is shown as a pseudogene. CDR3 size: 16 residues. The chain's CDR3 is CASSVKVTGEDNEQFF. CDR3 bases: TGTGCCAGCAGCGTAAAGGTAACGGGAGAAGACAATGAGCAGTTCTTC.

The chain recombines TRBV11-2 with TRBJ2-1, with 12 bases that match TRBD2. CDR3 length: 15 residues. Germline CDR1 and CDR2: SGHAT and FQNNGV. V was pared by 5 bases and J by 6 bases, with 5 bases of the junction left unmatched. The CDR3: CASSTGLAGGNEQFF. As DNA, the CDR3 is TGTGCCAGCAGCACGGGACTAGCGGGCGGCAATGAGCAGTTCTTC.

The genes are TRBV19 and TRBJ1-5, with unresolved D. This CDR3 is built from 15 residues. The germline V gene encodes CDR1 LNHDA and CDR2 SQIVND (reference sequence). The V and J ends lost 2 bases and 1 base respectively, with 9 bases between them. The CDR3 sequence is CASSINGESNQPQHF. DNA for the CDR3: TGTGCCAGTAGTATAAACGGGGAAAGCAATCAGCCCCAGCATTTT.

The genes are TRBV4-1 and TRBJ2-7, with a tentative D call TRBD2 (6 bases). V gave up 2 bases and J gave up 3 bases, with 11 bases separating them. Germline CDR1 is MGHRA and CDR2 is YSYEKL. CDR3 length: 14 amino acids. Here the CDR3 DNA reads TGCGCCAGCAGCCAACACGAGGGAGGCTACGAGCAGTACTTC. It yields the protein CASSQHEGGYEQYF.

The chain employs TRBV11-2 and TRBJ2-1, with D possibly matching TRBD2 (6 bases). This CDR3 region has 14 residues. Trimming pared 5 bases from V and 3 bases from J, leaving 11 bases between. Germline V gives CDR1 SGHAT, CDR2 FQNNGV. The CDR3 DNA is TGTGCCAGCAGCATGCTAGCGAACTACAATGAGCAGTTCTTC. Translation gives CASSMLANYNEQFF. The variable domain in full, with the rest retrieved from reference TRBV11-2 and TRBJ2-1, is EAGVAQSPRYKIIEKRQSVAFWCNPISGHATLYWYQQILGQGPKLLIQFQNNGVVDDSQLPKDRFSAERLKGVDSTLKIQPAKLEDSAVYLCASSMLANYNEQFFGPGTRLTVL.

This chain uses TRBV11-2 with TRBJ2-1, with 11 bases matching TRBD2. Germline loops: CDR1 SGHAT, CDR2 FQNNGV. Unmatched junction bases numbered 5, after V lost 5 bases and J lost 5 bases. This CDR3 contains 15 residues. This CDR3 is CASSHLLAGDNEQFF. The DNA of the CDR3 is TGTGCCAGCAGCCACCTACTAGCGGGGGACAATGAGCAGTTCTTC.

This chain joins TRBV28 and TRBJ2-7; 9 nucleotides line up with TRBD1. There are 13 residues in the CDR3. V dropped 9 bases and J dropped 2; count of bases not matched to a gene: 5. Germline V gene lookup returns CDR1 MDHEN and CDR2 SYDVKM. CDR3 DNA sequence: TGTGCCAGTATGGGGGACAGGGCCTACGAGCAGTACTTC. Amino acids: CASMGDRAYEQYF. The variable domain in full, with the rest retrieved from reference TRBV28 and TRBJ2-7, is DVKVTQSSRYLVKRTGEKVFLECVQDMDHENMFWYRQDPGLGLRLIYFSYDVKMKEKGDIPEGYSVSREKKERFSLILESASTNQTSMYLCASMGDRAYEQYFGPGTRLTVT.

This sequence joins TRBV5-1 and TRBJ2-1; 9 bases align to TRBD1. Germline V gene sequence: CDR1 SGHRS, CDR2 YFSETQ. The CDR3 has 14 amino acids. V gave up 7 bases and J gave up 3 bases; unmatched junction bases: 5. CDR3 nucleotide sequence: TGCGCCAGCGGGGGACAGGGAGGCTACAATGAGCAGTTCTTC. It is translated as CASGGQGGYNEQFF.

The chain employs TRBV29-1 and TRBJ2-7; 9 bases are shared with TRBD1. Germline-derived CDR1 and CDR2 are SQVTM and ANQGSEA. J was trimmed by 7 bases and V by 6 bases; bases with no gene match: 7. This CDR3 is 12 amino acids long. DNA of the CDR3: TGCAGCGTGTCTACAGGGGGCTGGGAGCAGTACTTC. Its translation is CSVSTGGWEQYF.